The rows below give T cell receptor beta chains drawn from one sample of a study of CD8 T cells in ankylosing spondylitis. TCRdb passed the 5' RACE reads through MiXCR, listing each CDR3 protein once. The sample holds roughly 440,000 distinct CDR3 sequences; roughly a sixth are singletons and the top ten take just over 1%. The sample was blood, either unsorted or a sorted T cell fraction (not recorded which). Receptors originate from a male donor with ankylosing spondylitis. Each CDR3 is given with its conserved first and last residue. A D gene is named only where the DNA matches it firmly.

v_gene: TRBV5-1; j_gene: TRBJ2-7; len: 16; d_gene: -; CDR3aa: CASSLGPGPSNYEQYF
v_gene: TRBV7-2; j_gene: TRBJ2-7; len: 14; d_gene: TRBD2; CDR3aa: CASSPGLATYEQYF
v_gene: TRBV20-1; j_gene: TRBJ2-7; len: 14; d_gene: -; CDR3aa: CSAHTSTRVYEQYF
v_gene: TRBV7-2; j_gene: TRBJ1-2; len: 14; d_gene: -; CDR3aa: CASSLAPRGYGYTF
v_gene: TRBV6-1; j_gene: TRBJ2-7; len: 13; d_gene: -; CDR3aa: CASTGQPSYEQYF
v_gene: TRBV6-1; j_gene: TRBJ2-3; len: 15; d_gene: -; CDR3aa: CASDPGTTSTDTQYF
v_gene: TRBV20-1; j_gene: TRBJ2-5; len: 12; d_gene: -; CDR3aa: CSAREQLGTQYF
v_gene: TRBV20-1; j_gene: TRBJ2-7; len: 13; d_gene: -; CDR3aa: CSARMAGVYEQYF
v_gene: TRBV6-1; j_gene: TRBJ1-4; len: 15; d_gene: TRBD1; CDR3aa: CATVVVGGFREKLFF
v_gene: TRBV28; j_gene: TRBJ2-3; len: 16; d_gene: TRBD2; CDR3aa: CASRGLGGRVTDTQYF
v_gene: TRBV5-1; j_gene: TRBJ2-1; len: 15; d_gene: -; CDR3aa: CASSHIGRDNNEQFF
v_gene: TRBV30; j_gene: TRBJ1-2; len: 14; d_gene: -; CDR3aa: CAWSAIAATGGYTF
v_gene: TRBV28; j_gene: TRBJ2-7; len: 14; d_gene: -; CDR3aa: CASSFPGSSYEQYF
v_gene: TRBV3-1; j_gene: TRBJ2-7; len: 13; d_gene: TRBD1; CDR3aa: CASSLRDRVEQYF
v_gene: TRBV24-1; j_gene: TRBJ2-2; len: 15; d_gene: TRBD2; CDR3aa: CATQPGLANTGELFF
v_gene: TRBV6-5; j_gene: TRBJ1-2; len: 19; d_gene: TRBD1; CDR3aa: CASSYRIKAGTGYPYGYTF
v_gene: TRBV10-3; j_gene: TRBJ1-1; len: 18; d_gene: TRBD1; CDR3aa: CAISESVRGGAFDTEAFF
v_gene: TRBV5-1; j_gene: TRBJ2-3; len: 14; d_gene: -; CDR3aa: CASSSGRRTDTQYF
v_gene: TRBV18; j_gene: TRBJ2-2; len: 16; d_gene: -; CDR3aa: CASSPQQTSNTGELFF
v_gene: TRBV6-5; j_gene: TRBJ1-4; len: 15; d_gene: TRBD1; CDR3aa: CASSTRQGGYEKLFF
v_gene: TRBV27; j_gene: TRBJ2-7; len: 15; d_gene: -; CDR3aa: CASSLKTLSSYEQYF
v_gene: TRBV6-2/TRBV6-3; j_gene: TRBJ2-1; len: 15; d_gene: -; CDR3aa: CASSYSGGRYNEQFF
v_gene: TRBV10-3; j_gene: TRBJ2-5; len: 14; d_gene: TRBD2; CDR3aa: CAISDWGGQETQYF